This TCR beta chain was sequenced for a study of a mutant IDH1 vaccine in newly diagnosed glioma. Study-level background: The start of vaccination came 4-6 weeks after radiotherapy alone, or with temozolomide cycles. Every participant had undergone radiotherapy, temozolomide, or both before, and most underwent both.

Time point given: week 5, during vaccination. Doses of 300 ug of mutant IDH1 20-mer peptide were given with topical imiquimod. The CDR3 covers 15 residues. Per the germline V gene, CDR1 is MNHEY and CDR2 is SVGAGI. V shed 6 bases, J shed 7 bases, and the junction held 10 bases outside the gene matches. With regard to this clone: Its cognate antigen is unknown.

The repertoire was sequenced with immunoSEQ multiplex PCR; TCRdb's copy has only in-frame clones and lacks some. The sample lists tens of thousands of clones, around 90% occurring once. The receptor's source is a woman aged 40 to 49 with glioma. The chain carries TRBV6-5 and TRBJ1-1; 11 bases match TRBD1. This sample comprised PBMCs, obtained from a glioma patient whose treatment included an IDH1 peptide vaccine. The CDR3 reads CASRSSDRGPGEAFF. The CDR3 DNA follows: TGTGCCAGCAGATCCTCGGACAGGGGGCCGGGTGAAGCTTTCTTT.